Shown below are 26 T cell receptor beta chains from a single sample sequenced in a study of CD8 T cells in ankylosing spondylitis. Via MiXCR, TCRdb re-called the 5' RACE reads, giving one row per CDR3 protein. The sample carries 310,000 or so distinct CDR3 sequences, around 20% recorded once. Sequences were obtained from blood, either unsorted or a sorted T cell fraction (not recorded which). Receptors originate from a male donor with ankylosing spondylitis or in good health (not recorded which).

CDR3 loop: CAWSVGVPYEQYV. The CDR3 DNA reads TGTGCCTGGAGTGTCGGGGTTCCCTACGAGCAGTACGTC. The rearrangement links TRBV30 to TRBJ2-7; D is perhaps TRBD2 (5 bases). CDR1 and CDR2 from the germline V gene are GTSNPN and SVGIG (reference sequence). The CDR3 loop spans 13 amino acids. With 0 bases removed from V and 2 bases from J, the gap between germline ends came to 8 bases.

The sample holds a few counts of this clonotype. The chain combines TRBV29-1 with TRBJ2-2; TRBD1 matches 9 bases. V was clipped by 8 bases and J by 6 bases; unmatched bases: 7. The CDR3 has 13 residues. Germline V gene sequence: CDR1 SQVTM, CDR2 ANQGSEA. CDR3 in amino acids: CSFHRGRAGELFF. CDR3 bases: TGCAGCTTTCACAGGGGGCGGGCCGGGGAGCTGTTTTTT.

This clonotype was picked up a small number of times. V is TRBV6-1 and J is TRBJ2-1; TRBD1 matches 10 bases. Germline V gene lookup returns CDR1 MNHNS and CDR2 SASEGT. This CDR3 has 15 amino acids. Trimming took 5 bases from V and 6 from J; bases not matched to a gene: 7. This CDR3 is CASSKTGGELNEQFF. CDR3 DNA sequence: TGTGCCAGCAGTAAGACAGGGGGCGAACTCAATGAGCAGTTCTTC.

This clonotype has ten or more counts. V and J are TRBV7-3 and TRBJ2-2; 9 bases map to TRBD1. CDR3 length: 13 amino acids. Germline CDR1 and CDR2: SGHTA and FQGTGA. The V segment lost 8 bases and the J segment 4 bases; nucleotides outside the gene matches: 2. The CDR3 loop reads CASGQGPTGELFF. The CDR3 DNA reads TGTGCCAGCGGACAGGGGCCCACCGGGGAGCTGTTTTTT. Variable domain in full (rest from reference TRBV7-3 and TRBJ2-2): GAGVSQTPSNKVTEKGKYVELRCDPISGHTALYWYRQSLGQGPEFLIYFQGTGAADDSGLPNDRFFAVRPEGSVSTLKIQRTERGDSAVYLCASGQGPTGELFFGEGSRLTVL.

The table lists this clonotype with a few counts. The CDR3 here is CASSLRTGPANYGYTF. CDR3 in DNA: TGTGCCAGCAGTTTGAGGACAGGGCCAGCTAACTATGGCTACACCTTC. V and J are TRBV12-3 or TRBV12-4 and TRBJ1-2; TRBD1 agrees at 8 bases. The CDR3 has 16 amino acids. V gave up 3 bases and J gave up 0 bases; unmatched junction bases: 6.

This clonotype appeared a few times. The chain has TRBV12-3 or TRBV12-4 and TRBJ2-2; perhaps TRBD1 as D (5 bases). The V end was cut by 1 base, the J end by 5 bases, with 11 bases between. This CDR3 contains 15 residues. DNA of the CDR3: TGTGCCAGCAGTTTAGGGCGACAGATAACCGGGGAGCTGTTTTTT. Protein product: CASSLGRQITGELFF.

This clonotype was observed at least ten times. The gene calls are TRBV28 and TRBJ2-7; a possible D gene is TRBD2 (5 bases). The CDR3 covers 16 residues. V was cut by 2 bases and J by 2 bases, with 16 bases left in between. Germline lookup yields CDR1 MDHEN and CDR2 SYDVKM. The CDR3 region is CASSLGWGSEAYEQYV. In DNA form, the CDR3 reads TGTGCCAGCAGTTTAGGGTGGGGATCGGAGGCCTACGAGCAGTACGTC.

This clonotype has only a few counts. The rearrangement uses TRBV5-5 and TRBJ1-3; D is undetermined. V lost 4 bases, J lost 1 base, and 6 bases lay in between. Germline CDR1 reads SGHKS; CDR2 reads YYEKEE (reference sequence). The CDR3 totals 13 residues. The CDR3 loop is CASSPQSGNTIYF. Written as DNA, the CDR3 is TGTGCCAGCAGCCCGCAATCTGGAAACACCATATATTTT.

This clonotype was seen at least ten times. The rearrangement uses TRBV29-1 and TRBJ1-5; D remains ambiguous. This CDR3 has 12 residues. The germline gives CDR1 SQVTM, CDR2 ANQGSEA. V was clipped by 4 bases and J by 5 bases, with 9 bases between them. The CDR3: CSVGEAYQPQHF. DNA of the CDR3: TGCAGCGTTGGGGAAGCCTATCAGCCCCAGCATTTT.

This clonotype was observed a few times. The chain recombines TRBV4-1 with TRBJ2-1; D is unclear. The germline V gene has CDR1 MGHRA and CDR2 YSYEKL. With 0 bases removed from V and 10 bases from J, the gap between germline ends came to 19 bases. There are 16 residues in the CDR3. The CDR3 bases are TGCGCCAGCAGCCAAGAAGGTCCCGGGCCTGGCGGAGAGCAGTTCTTC. It is translated as CASSQEGPGPGGEQFF.

The rearrangement uses TRBV5-1 and TRBJ2-3; D unclear. Germline CDR1 is SGHRS and CDR2 is YFSETQ. Trimming left V 2 bases short and J 5 bases short, with 6 bases between. The CDR3 has 12 amino acids. CDR3: CASSFSGDTQYF. CDR3 DNA: TGCGCCAGCAGCTTTTCTGGAGATACGCAGTATTTT. The full variable domain, rest sourced from reference TRBV5-1 and TRBJ2-3, is KAGVTQTPRYLIKTRGQQVTLSCSPISGHRSVSWYQQTPGQGLQFLFEYFSETQRNKGNFPGRFSGRQFSNSRSEMNVSTLELGDSALYLCASSFSGDTQYFGPGTRLTVL.

This clonotype was observed many times. The V gene is TRBV5-6, the J gene TRBJ2-2, with a weak D call TRBD1 (5 bases). V was clipped by 0 bases and J by 2 bases, with 8 bases between them. CDR1 is SGHDT, CDR2 YYEEEE, per germline. The CDR3 has 15 amino acids. The CDR3 nucleotides are TGTGCCAGCAGCTTGGGACAGAAAAACACCGGGGAGCTGTTTTTT. Translated, it gives CASSLGQKNTGELFF.

This clonotype appeared a few times. This sequence joins TRBV5-1 and TRBJ1-2; TRBD1 is a possible D gene (5 bases). Trimming removed 4 bases from V and 7 bases from J, with 14 bases in between. The CDR3 covers 13 residues. In germline, CDR1 is SGHRS, CDR2 YFSETQ. The CDR3 here is CASSIQGYSGYTF. In DNA, the CDR3 is TGCGCCAGCAGCATCCAGGGTTATTCTGGCTACACCTTC. The variable domain in full, with the rest retrieved from reference TRBV5-1 and TRBJ1-2, is KAGVTQTPRYLIKTRGQQVTLSCSPISGHRSVSWYQQTPGQGLQFLFEYFSETQRNKGNFPGRFSGRQFSNSRSEMNVSTLELGDSALYLCASSIQGYSGYTFGSGTRLTVV.

The chain employs TRBV20-1 and TRBJ2-3, with D perhaps being TRBD1 or TRBD2 (6 bases each). The CDR3 covers 13 residues. CDR1 and CDR2 from the germline V gene are DFQATT and SNEGSKA (reference sequence). V was clipped by 4 bases and J by 1 base, with 9 bases between them. CDR3 bases: TGCAGTGCTAACGGGGGCGGCACAGATACGCAGTATTTT. Its protein is CSANGGGTDTQYF.

This clonotype turned up a few times. The chain uses TRBV9 and TRBJ2-3; tentative D call: TRBD1 (5 bases). CDR1 and CDR2 (germline): SGDLS, YYNGEE. V lost 0 bases, J lost 8 bases, and 19 bases lay in between. The CDR3 contains 16 residues. CDR3 sequence (DNA): TGTGCCAGCAGCGTAGGGGCGGACGGTGGGGCCGGTACGCAGTATTTT. It codes for CASSVGADGGAGTQYF.

V and J are TRBV20-1 and TRBJ2-7, with D possibly matching TRBD1 (6 bases). The CDR3 is 16 residues long. Germline V gene lookup returns CDR1 DFQATT and CDR2 SNEGSKA (reference sequence). The V end lost 6 bases, the J end lost 0 bases, and 21 bases lay between the germline ends. The chain's CDR3 is CSARARGRLDSYEQYV. In DNA, the CDR3 is TGCAGTGCGCGAGCCAGGGGAAGATTGGACTCCTACGAGCAGTACGTC.

This clonotype was observed a handful of times. The DNA of the CDR3 is TGTGCCATCAGTGAGTCGACTGGGGGCAATCAGCCCCAGCATTTT. Its protein is CAISESTGGNQPQHF. The chain is built from TRBV10-3 and TRBJ1-5; D call uncertain. Germline CDR1 and CDR2: ENHRY and SYGVKD. This CDR3 comprises 15 residues. The V end lost 0 bases, the J end lost 2 bases, and 8 bases lay between the germline ends.

The V call is TRBV12-3 or TRBV12-4, the J call TRBJ2-2, with D unclear. The CDR3 sequence is 13 residues long. Between the trimmed V and J ends, which lost 3 bases and 6 bases, there was a span of 8 bases. The DNA for the CDR3 is TGTGCCAGCAGTTTTTACGCGGCCGGGGAGCTGTTTTTT. Translation: CASSFYAAGELFF.

This rearrangement joins TRBV5-6 to TRBJ2-2, with D maybe TRBD1 (7 bases). The V gene lost 2 bases and the J gene lost 5 bases, with 16 bases spanning the gap. This CDR3 spans 16 amino acids. Germline lookup yields CDR1 SGHDT and CDR2 YYEEEE. In nucleotides, the CDR3 is TGTGCCAGCAGCTTTGGAGGGGGCGCGGCGACCGGGGAGCTGTTTTTT. Its translation: CASSFGGGAATGELFF.

The V gene is TRBV11-2, the J gene TRBJ2-3; D not certain. CDR1 and CDR2 from the germline V gene are SGHAT and FQNNGV. The germline V and J ends were trimmed by 5 bases and 1 base, with 19 bases remaining between them. The CDR3 sequence is 17 residues long. CDR3 region: CASSPGRFGRGTDTQYF. The CDR3 nucleotides read TGTGCCAGCAGCCCTGGGCGTTTTGGTAGGGGCACAGATACGCAGTATTTT.

This clonotype was counted many times. The chain uses TRBV12-3 or TRBV12-4 and TRBJ1-5; 8 positions match TRBD1. V shed 5 bases, J shed 4 bases, and the junction held 7 bases outside the gene matches. The CDR3 length is 15 residues. The DNA of the CDR3 is TGTGCCAGCAGTCCTACAGGGGGTAGGAATCAGCCCCAGCATTTT. It is translated as CASSPTGGRNQPQHF.

A few counts support this clonotype. CDR3 sequence reads: CASSESGTRISYNEQFF. The CDR3 DNA reads TGCGCCAGCAGTGAGTCCGGGACTAGGATTTCCTACAATGAGCAGTTCTTC. V is TRBV10-2 and J is TRBJ2-1, with TRBD2 identical over 8 bases. The CDR3 has 17 amino acids. Per germline, CDR1 WSHSY and CDR2 SAAADI. The J segment lost 1 base and the V segment lost 0 bases, leaving 5 bases of the junction unmatched.

The V and J genes are TRBV5-4 and TRBJ2-1; 9 bases agree with TRBD1. V gave up 4 bases and J gave up 6 bases; unmatched junction bases: 11. CDR3 length: 16 residues. CDR1 SGHNT and CDR2 YYREEE come from the germline V gene (reference sequence). The chain's CDR3 is CASSDAGTGNVNEQFF. For the CDR3, the DNA is TGTGCCAGCAGCGACGCCGGGACAGGGAACGTCAATGAGCAGTTCTTC.

This clonotype was recorded a few times. The rearrangement uses TRBV5-1 and TRBJ2-2; D is uncertain. The CDR3 is made up of 13 amino acids. V lost 3 bases to trimming and J lost 7 bases, with 10 bases between them. Germline CDR1 and CDR2: SGHRS and YFSETQ. The CDR3 DNA reads as TGCGCCAGCAGCTACCACCTCGACGGGGAGCTGTTTTTT. Protein sequence: CASSYHLDGELFF.

This chain uses TRBV6-1 with TRBJ2-1, with 8 positions matching TRBD2. J gave up 4 bases and V 5 bases, and 7 bases lay outside the gene matches. The V gene's germline CDR1 is MNHNS and CDR2 SASEGT. The CDR3 is 15 residues long. For the CDR3, the DNA is TGTGCCAGCAGTCCCGGGACTAGGACGTACAATGAGCAGTTCTTC. This encodes CASSPGTRTYNEQFF.

The chain carries TRBV2 and TRBJ2-3; D possibly corresponds to TRBD1 (6 bases). The germline V gene encodes CDR1 SNHLY and CDR2 FYNNEI. Trimming pared 4 bases from V and 3 bases from J, leaving 14 bases between. This CDR3 contains 15 residues. CDR3 DNA: TGTGCCAGCAGTGGCCAGGGGTTTTCGACAGATACGCAGTATTTT. This encodes CASSGQGFSTDTQYF.